The 24 T cell receptor beta chains given below trace back to one sample, sequenced in a study of shared clonotypes between healthy human individuals. Assay: immunoSEQ multiplex PCR; the TCRdb copy retains only in-frame clones and omits some. The table lists approximately 530,000 clones, less than 96% of them singletons, with approximately 0.062% in the top ten. The material sequenced was naive CD4+ T cells sorted from blood. Regarding subset: CD45RA+ positively selected. The origin of the receptors is a woman aged 25 to 39 in good health.

This chain links TRBV6-5 with TRBJ1-5, with TRBD1 as a possible D gene (5 bases). V lost 0 bases and J 1 base, leaving 7 bases between the germline ends. The CDR3 length is 15 residues. Germline CDR1 MNHEY, CDR2 SVGAGI. CDR3 nucleotides: TGTGCCAGCAGTTACTCGAGGGACAGCAATCAGCCCCAGCATTTT. Protein: CASSYSRDSNQPQHF.

The rearrangement uses TRBV18 and TRBJ1-1, with a possible D match to TRBD1 (6 bases). V was trimmed by 5 bases and J by 1 base, leaving 8 bases between them. Germline CDR1 KGHSH, CDR2 LQKENI. The CDR3 has 13 residues. DNA of the CDR3: TGTGCCAGCTCAGCAGGGGCGAACACTGAAGCTTTCTTT. Its translation is CASSAGANTEAFF.

This sequence joins TRBV5-4 and TRBJ2-1, with a tentative D call TRBD2 (6 bases). The CDR3 totals 15 residues. Trimming took off 5 bases at V and 9 bases at J, with 21 bases between the two ends. Per germline, CDR1 SGHNT and CDR2 YYREEE (reference sequence). The CDR3 nucleotides are TGTGCCAGCAGACACGGGACTCTGGGGACCGGTGAGCAGTTCTTC. Its protein is CASRHGTLGTGEQFF.

The V call is TRBV18, the J call TRBJ2-1; a weak D match, TRBD2 (6 bases). The CDR3 spans 18 residues. The germline V and J ends were trimmed by 3 bases and 3 bases, with 21 bases remaining between them. Germline V CDR1 and CDR2: KGHSH, LQKENI. This chain's CDR3 is CASSPPHLGSGFYNEQFF. DNA for the CDR3: TGTGCCAGCTCACCCCCTCATTTGGGTAGCGGATTCTACAATGAGCAGTTCTTC.

This chain connects TRBV5-1 to TRBJ2-3; no reliable D call. Trimming shortened V by 4 bases and J by 0 bases, and 9 bases separated the two germline ends. The CDR3 has 14 residues. The germline CDR1 and CDR2 sequences are SGHRS and YFSETQ. In DNA, the CDR3 is TGCGCCAGCAGCCCTTCTCCGAGCACAGATACGCAGTATTTT. Its translation: CASSPSPSTDTQYF.

As concerns this clone: The junction and the germline gene differ at one end; a read error may be behind it. The chain uses TRBV10-2 and TRBJ2-2; 8 bases map to TRBD1. The length of the CDR3 is 15 residues. CDR1 is WSHSY and CDR2 is SAAADI in the germline V gene. The CDR3 nucleotides are TGCGCCAGCGGTGAAGGGACAGGGAACACCGGGGAGCTGTTTTTT. Its translation: CASGEGTGNTGELFF.

This clone has only one observation. This CDR3 is CASSPGGSNNSPLHF. The CDR3 nucleotides are TGTGCCAGCAGTCCCGGGGGATCAAATAATTCACCCCTCCACTTT. This rearrangement joins TRBV28 to TRBJ1-6, with D possibly matching TRBD1 (5 bases). The length of the CDR3 is 15 residues. Trimming stripped 5 bases from V and 5 bases from J, with 13 bases between. Germline lookup yields CDR1 MDHEN and CDR2 SYDVKM. The complete variable domain, with remaining parts taken from reference TRBV28 and TRBJ1-6, reads DVKVTQSSRYLVKRTGEKVFLECVQDMDHENMFWYRQDPGLGLRLIYFSYDVKMKEKGDIPEGYSVSREKKERFSLILESASTNQTSMYLCASSPGGSNNSPLHFGNGTRLTVT.

The chain carries TRBV19 and TRBJ2-1; 8 nucleotides agree with TRBD2. CDR3 length equals 15 residues. Germline loops: CDR1 LNHDA, CDR2 SQIVND (reference sequence). Unmatched junction bases numbered 5, after V lost 1 base and J lost 6 bases. CDR3 coding DNA: TGTGCCAGTAGTATAGTGGCTAGCGGGCGCAATGAGCAGTTCTTC. Protein: CASSIVASGRNEQFF. Drawing the rest from reference TRBV19 and TRBJ2-1, the complete variable domain is DGGITQSPKYLFRKEGQNVTLSCEQNLNHDAMYWYRQDPGQGLRLIYYSQIVNDFQKGDIAEGYSVSREKKESFPLTVTSAQKNPTAFYLCASSIVASGRNEQFFGPGTRLTVL.

The genes are TRBV18 and TRBJ2-3; 12 nucleotides match TRBD2. The trim removed 3 bases at V and 5 bases at J, leaving 6 bases unmatched. CDR1 is KGHSH and CDR2 is LQKENI in the germline V gene. CDR3 size: 16 residues. The CDR3 region is CASSPTLAGGGDTQYF. The DNA of the CDR3 is TGTGCCAGCTCACCGACACTAGCGGGAGGCGGAGATACGCAGTATTTT. Supplemented by reference TRBV18 and TRBJ2-3, the full variable domain reads NAGVMQNPRHLVRRRGQEARLRCSPMKGHSHVYWYRQLPEEGLKFMVYLQKENIIDESGMPKERFSAEFPKEGPSILRIQQVVRGDSAAYFCASSPTLAGGGDTQYFGPGTRLTVL.

The chain recombines TRBV19 with TRBJ2-1; 7 bases match TRBD1. The CDR3 consists of 15 residues. After removal of 2 bases from V and 4 bases from J, the junction contained 5 bases not matched to a gene. From germline, CDR1 is LNHDA and CDR2 SQIVND (reference sequence). This CDR3 is CASSISGGVYNEQFF. The CDR3 DNA sequence: TGTGCCAGTAGTATATCAGGGGGTGTATACAATGAGCAGTTCTTC.

V and J are TRBV28 and TRBJ1-1; TRBD1 is a possible D gene (6 bases). The CDR3 extends over 14 amino acids. V gave up 6 bases and J gave up 2 bases, with 13 bases separating them. Germline values: CDR1 MDHEN, CDR2 SYDVKM. CDR3 coding DNA: TGTGCCAGCAGACCCGGACAGATAAACACTGAAGCTTTCTTT. Amino acids: CASRPGQINTEAFF.

The CDR3 is CASSFGDNQPQHF. The CDR3 DNA is TGTGCCAGCAGCTTTGGGGACAATCAGCCCCAGCATTTT. This sequence joins TRBV28 and TRBJ1-5; D gene ambiguous. Germline CDR1 MDHEN, CDR2 SYDVKM. Trimming cost V 6 bases and J 3 bases, with 9 bases left between them. This CDR3 has 13 residues.

This chain uses TRBV5-1 with TRBJ2-3; weak D call: TRBD2 (5 bases). Germline loops: CDR1 SGHRS, CDR2 YFSETQ. V lost 0 bases and J lost 6, with 14 bases in between. This CDR3 spans 15 amino acids. Here the CDR3 DNA reads TGCGCCAGCAGCTTGGAGTGGAGGTTACGGGATACGCAGTATTTT. This sequence encodes CASSLEWRLRDTQYF.

The chain is built from TRBV28 and TRBJ1-6; tentatively, D is TRBD1 (5 bases). The CDR3 runs to 15 residues. The V gene's germline CDR1 is MDHEN and CDR2 SYDVKM. The germline V and J ends were trimmed by 6 bases and 5 bases, with 14 bases remaining between them. CDR3 sequence: CASRTGQGDNSPLHF. The CDR3 DNA reads as TGTGCCAGCAGGACGGGGCAGGGAGATAATTCACCCCTCCACTTT. Using reference TRBV28 and TRBJ1-6 for the parts outside the CDR3, the full variable domain is DVKVTQSSRYLVKRTGEKVFLECVQDMDHENMFWYRQDPGLGLRLIYFSYDVKMKEKGDIPEGYSVSREKKERFSLILESASTNQTSMYLCASRTGQGDNSPLHFGNGTRLTVT.

The chain joins TRBV5-1 to TRBJ2-3, with 12 bases aligning to TRBD2. The germline V gene has CDR1 SGHRS and CDR2 YFSETQ. This CDR3 comprises 18 residues. V gave up 4 bases and J gave up 1 base; unmatched junction bases: 10. CDR3 region: CASSRGLAGPLRTDTQYF. CDR3 bases: TGCGCCAGCAGCCGCGGACTAGCGGGACCACTCCGCACAGATACGCAGTATTTT.

CDR3 bases: TGCAGCTCTTCAGGTTCAGACAATGAGCAGTTCTTC. Encoded protein: CSSSGSDNEQFF. The chain combines TRBV29-1 with TRBJ2-1; D gene unclear. This CDR3 is built from 12 residues. The V gene lost 8 bases and the J gene lost 5 bases, with 13 bases spanning the gap. Germline V gives CDR1 SQVTM, CDR2 ANQGSEA.

The chain has TRBV5-1 and TRBJ2-7; tentative D call: TRBD2 (6 bases). In germline, CDR1 is SGHRS, CDR2 YFSETQ. The CDR3 is made up of 14 amino acids. V lost 5 bases to trimming and J lost 4 bases, with 16 bases between them. CDR3 sequence (DNA): TGCGCCAGCAGTCTAGGAGGGGCCAGGTACGAGCAGTACTTC. It translates to CASSLGGARYEQYF.

The genes are TRBV5-1 and TRBJ2-7; tentative D call: TRBD2 (5 bases). The germline V gene has CDR1 SGHRS and CDR2 YFSETQ. The CDR3 is 16 amino acids. Deletions cut 4 bases from V and 0 bases from J, with 17 bases between. This CDR3 reads CASSQNSAGLSYEQYF. The CDR3 DNA reads as TGCGCCAGCAGCCAAAACAGCGCGGGTCTCTCCTACGAGCAGTACTTC.

The chain carries TRBV2 and TRBJ1-1; D may be TRBD1 (5 bases). The ends were cut back, 5 bases at V and 4 bases at J, with 11 bases in the middle. Germline loops: CDR1 SNHLY, CDR2 FYNNEI. This CDR3 region has 13 residues. The CDR3 loop is CASSSDGGTEAFF. The DNA of the CDR3 is TGTGCCAGCAGTTCGGACGGGGGCACTGAAGCTTTCTTT.

The chain carries TRBV6-1 and TRBJ2-3, with 7 bases matching TRBD1. V lost 2 bases and J lost 2; bases outside the gene matches: 7. Germline V gene lookup returns CDR1 MNHNS and CDR2 SASEGT. The CDR3 length is 16 residues. CDR3 sequence reads: CASSEPRQGNTDTQYF. The CDR3 bases are TGTGCCAGCAGTGAACCCAGACAGGGTAACACAGATACGCAGTATTTT.

The V gene is TRBV18, the J gene TRBJ1-5, with D possibly being TRBD1 (5 bases). The germline CDR1 and CDR2 sequences are KGHSH and LQKENI. The CDR3 totals 13 residues. V gave up 6 bases and J gave up 5 bases, with 11 bases separating them. The CDR3 DNA sequence: TGTGCCAGCTCTCCCGCGGGGGATCAGCCCCAGCATTTT. This translates into CASSPAGDQPQHF. Combining the CDR3 with reference TRBV18 and TRBJ1-5 gives the whole variable domain NAGVMQNPRHLVRRRGQEARLRCSPMKGHSHVYWYRQLPEEGLKFMVYLQKENIIDESGMPKERFSAEFPKEGPSILRIQQVVRGDSAAYFCASSPAGDQPQHFGDGTRLSIL.

This chain joins TRBV2 and TRBJ1-4; TRBD1 matches 10 bases. This CDR3 is built from 15 residues. J was trimmed by 10 bases and V by 3 bases; bases with no gene match: 8. Germline V lookup: CDR1 SNHLY, CDR2 FYNNEI. CDR3 bases: TGTGCCAGCAGTGATCCCGGGACAGGGGCGGGAAAACTGTTTTTT. It codes for CASSDPGTGAGKLFF. The variable domain in full, with the rest retrieved from reference TRBV2 and TRBJ1-4, is EPEVTQTPSHQVTQMGQEVILRCVPISNHLYFYWYRQILGQKVEFLVSFYNNEISEKSEIFDDQFSVERPDGSNFTLKIRSTKLEDSAMYFCASSDPGTGAGKLFFGSGTQLSVL.

The rearrangement uses TRBV28 and TRBJ1-1; 10 bases are a match to TRBD1. CDR1 and CDR2 from the germline V gene are MDHEN and SYDVKM. The CDR3 is 15 amino acids. The V gene end was trimmed by 4 bases and the J gene end by 1 base; junction bases not matched to a gene: 3. Here the CDR3 reads CASSYGDRGNTEAFF. CDR3 nucleotides: TGTGCCAGCAGTTACGGGGACAGGGGGAACACTGAAGCTTTCTTT. Drawing the rest from reference TRBV28 and TRBJ1-1, the complete variable domain is DVKVTQSSRYLVKRTGEKVFLECVQDMDHENMFWYRQDPGLGLRLIYFSYDVKMKEKGDIPEGYSVSREKKERFSLILESASTNQTSMYLCASSYGDRGNTEAFFGQGTRLTVV.

The V call is TRBV6-1, the J call TRBJ2-3; D not certain. Germline loops: CDR1 MNHNS, CDR2 SASEGT. Trimming shortened V by 8 bases and J by 0 bases, and 15 bases separated the two germline ends. The CDR3 is 15 residues long. The CDR3 loop reads CASGQMKTSTDTQYF. The CDR3, as DNA: TGTGCCAGCGGGCAGATGAAGACTAGCACAGATACGCAGTATTTT.